The next 18 T cell receptor beta chains were all read from a single sample in a study of a mutant IDH1 vaccine in newly diagnosed glioma. Time point described: baseline, week 1 (first vaccination visit). Specified treatment: pre-vaccination baseline after standard-of-care therapy. The protocol was immunoSEQ multiplex PCR, while the TCRdb copy is restricted to in-frame clones and leaves out a portion. The sample holds about 51,000 clones; about 80% are singletons and the top ten take approximately 1.8%. The sample in question was PBMCs, obtained from a glioma patient treated with radiotherapy, temozolomide or both. These receptors came from a middle-aged woman with glioma.

This chain joins TRBV27 and TRBJ2-2, with 13 positions matching TRBD2. The germline V gene has CDR1 MNHEY and CDR2 SMNVEV (reference sequence). The V and J ends lost 5 bases and 7 bases, in that order; junction bases with no gene match: 10. The CDR3 has 17 amino acids. The DNA for the CDR3 is TGTGCCAGCAGTGTTTATCCGGGACTAGCGGGGTACGGGGAGCTGTTTTTT. Translation gives CASSVYPGLAGYGELFF.

In this sample, this clone turned up once. This sequence joins TRBV7-2 and TRBJ2-5; TRBD2 aligns across 10 bases. There are 15 residues in the CDR3. Germline V gene sequence: CDR1 SGHTA, CDR2 FQGNSA. The junction had 7 bases not matched to a gene; V was cut back by 5 bases and J by 4 bases. CDR3 loop: CASSRSGGAVETQYF. The CDR3 DNA reads as TGTGCCAGCAGCCGAAGCGGGGGGGCCGTAGAGACCCAGTACTTC.

The chain combines TRBV7-2 with TRBJ1-2; D unresolved. V shed 2 bases and J shed 1 base, with 8 bases lying between them. Germline V gene data show CDR1 as SGHTA and CDR2 as FQGNSA. The CDR3 runs 14 residues. CDR3 DNA: TGTGCCAGCAGCTTAAGGGCAAATAACTATGGCTACACCTTC. Translated: CASSLRANNYGYTF.

The rearrangement uses TRBV5-1 and TRBJ1-2; D might be TRBD1 (6 bases). Per germline, CDR1 SGHRS and CDR2 YFSETQ. Trimming removed 2 bases at V and 6 bases at J, with 20 bases between. The CDR3 contains 16 residues. As DNA, the CDR3 is TGCGCCAGCAGCTTTTATCAGGGGTCCCAGTCGAATGGCTACACCTTC. It encodes CASSFYQGSQSNGYTF.

Of note for this clone: At one of its ends the junction is not consistent with the germline gene, which may arise from a read error. The chain combines TRBV6-1 with TRBJ1-5, with 8 bases lining up with TRBD1. This CDR3 spans 15 amino acids. From germline, CDR1 is MNHNS and CDR2 SASEGT. The CDR3 spells CASSEAPGGNQPQHF. The CDR3 nucleotides are TGTGCCAGCAGTGAAGCGCCAGGGGGCAACCAGCCCCAGCATTTT.

This clone is labeled as medium-sized (0.01 to 0.1%). The chain is built from TRBV7-9 and TRBJ1-1; D perhaps matches TRBD1 (5 bases). The CDR3 is 13 amino acids. Germline V gene data show CDR1 as SEHNR and CDR2 as FQNEAQ (reference sequence). The V gene lost 4 bases and the J gene lost 0 bases, with 6 bases spanning the gap. This CDR3 reads CASSWGMNTEAFF. CDR3 nucleotide sequence: TGTGCCAGCAGCTGGGGGATGAACACTGAAGCTTTCTTT.

V gene TRBV7-2 combines with J gene TRBJ1-3; D remains ambiguous. Germline V gene sequence: CDR1 SGHTA, CDR2 FQGNSA. The CDR3 loop spans 14 amino acids. V lost 1 base and J 0 bases, leaving 4 bases between the germline ends. The CDR3 DNA sequence: TGTGCCAGCAGCTTAGTCAGCTCTGGAAACACCATATATTTT. Amino acid sequence: CASSLVSSGNTIYF.

The chain recombines TRBV30 with TRBJ1-5; TRBD1 is a possible D gene (5 bases). Germline V lookup: CDR1 GTSNPN, CDR2 SVGIG (reference sequence). The CDR3 runs 13 residues. V lost 1 base, J lost 11 bases, and 15 bases lay in between. The CDR3 DNA sequence: TGTGCCTGGAGTGAGGGGCACGCCGGGGCCCAGCATTTT. Translating it yields CAWSEGHAGAQHF.

J is TRBJ1-2 and V is TRBV2; 8 nucleotides line up with TRBD1. V was pared by 8 bases and J by 4 bases, with 6 bases of the junction left unmatched. The CDR3 is 13 amino acids. Looked up from germline, CDR1 is SNHLY and CDR2 is FYNNEI. CDR3 bases: TGTGCCAGCCGAGACAGGGGTCCCTATGGCTACACCTTC. Translation: CASRDRGPYGYTF.

This sequence joins TRBV6-1 and TRBJ1-1, with D perhaps matching TRBD1 (5 bases). The CDR3 runs 13 residues. V was clipped by 4 bases and J by 3 bases, with 9 bases between them. The V gene's germline CDR1 is MNHNS and CDR2 SASEGT. CDR3 sequence: CASSATQDTEAFF. The CDR3 nucleotides read TGTGCCAGCAGTGCAACACAGGACACTGAAGCTTTCTTT.

This chain links TRBV7-2 with TRBJ1-1, with a weak D call TRBD1 (6 bases). Trimming took 1 base from V and 3 from J, leaving 12 bases between them. Germline loops: CDR1 SGHTA, CDR2 FQGNSA. The CDR3 totals 15 residues. CDR3 bases: TGTGCCAGCAGCTTAGGGGTGCAGGGGTACACTGAAGCTTTCTTT. Its translation: CASSLGVQGYTEAFF.

CDR3 DNA sequence: TGTGCCACCAGCAGAGTTATACGAGACAGGGAATCACCCCTCCACTTT. Its protein is CATSRVIRDRESPLHF. The V and J genes are TRBV15 and TRBJ1-6, with TRBD1 identical over 7 bases. CDR1 and CDR2 from the germline V gene are LNHNV and YYDKDF (reference sequence). There are 16 residues in the CDR3. V was pared by 1 base and J by 10 bases, with 10 bases of the junction left unmatched.

The J gene is TRBJ2-4, the V gene TRBV5-6; maybe TRBD2 (5 bases). The germline V and J ends were trimmed by 8 bases and 3 bases, with 12 bases remaining between them. Germline values: CDR1 SGHDT, CDR2 YYEEEE. CDR3 length: 13 amino acids. CDR3 sequence reads: CASSAWVKNIQYF. The CDR3 DNA reads TGTGCCAGTAGCGCATGGGTCAAAAACATTCAGTACTTC.

The V call is TRBV27, the J call TRBJ2-7; D call uncertain. CDR1 and CDR2 from the germline V gene are MNHEY and SMNVEV (reference sequence). V dropped 6 bases and J dropped 6 bases, with 12 bases sitting between them. This CDR3 is 12 amino acids long. The CDR3 DNA reads as TGTGCCAGCAGCCCGCCGAGAGGCGAGCAGTACTTC. This encodes CASSPPRGEQYF.

This clone was seen a few times. The chain has TRBV5-1 and TRBJ1-5; unclear D gene. The germline V gene encodes CDR1 SGHRS and CDR2 YFSETQ. The length of the CDR3 is 13 residues. V lost 0 bases and J lost 7, with 8 bases in between. CDR3 in DNA: TGCGCCAGCAGCTTGGCGGGCGACCAGCCCCAGCATTTT. Translating gives CASSLAGDQPQHF.

This chain uses TRBV18 with TRBJ2-7; TRBD1 matches at 9 bases. Germline loops: CDR1 KGHSH, CDR2 LQKENI. The CDR3 consists of 14 residues. V lost 6 bases, J lost 3 bases, and 6 bases stayed unmatched. CDR3 residues: CASSQDRGVYEQYF. The DNA of the CDR3 is TGTGCCAGCTCCCAGGACAGGGGAGTCTACGAGCAGTACTTC.

The CDR3 is CASSLGVGGAGAGGTEAFF. The CDR3 coding sequence is TGTGCCAGCAGCTTAGGAGTTGGAGGGGCGGGGGCAGGAGGAACTGAAGCTTTCTTT. V gene TRBV7-9 combines with J gene TRBJ1-1, with D possibly being TRBD1 (6 bases). The CDR3 extends over 19 amino acids. CDR1 and CDR2 from the germline V gene are SEHNR and FQNEAQ (reference sequence). V was clipped by 1 base and J by 5 bases, with 26 bases between them.

The chain recombines TRBV20-1 with TRBJ1-1, with 7 positions matching TRBD1. After removal of 3 bases from V and 10 bases from J, the junction contained 5 bases not matched to a gene. The CDR3 has 11 amino acids. Germline loops: CDR1 DFQATT, CDR2 SNEGSKA (reference sequence). For the CDR3, the DNA is TGCAGTGCTAGTGACAGGGTCAGAGCTTTCTTT. As protein: CSASDRVRAFF.